This TCR beta chain was profiled in a study of blood T cell repertoires in COVID-19. Study as a whole: Acute-phase and convalescent COVID-19 samples originated in the United States, Italy and Spain. T cells, B-cell-depleted T cells, or PBMCs provided the cDNA or gDNA that served as material.

In the authors' methods: Amplifying reference gene primers gave estimates of nucleated cell counts. The assay was immunoSEQ multiplex PCR, and TCRdb's table has in-frame clones only and misses some. V, J and clone size derive from that table, while D and trimming were established from the DNA sequence. The table records 250,000 to 350,000 clones, about 85% of them present only once. Recruited during active infection, patients (from Seattle) were subsequently followed longitudinally. This clone was counted a few times. This CDR3 spans 12 amino acids. V lost 4 bases to trimming and J lost 3 bases, with 3 bases between them. Germline assignment: CDR1 SEHNR and CDR2 FQNEAQ (reference sequence).

The chain has TRBV7-9 and TRBJ2-2; D call uncertain. Sequenced: peripheral blood. This receptor was taken from a human donor with COVID-19, enrolled during active disease. The donor label of this sample is uncertain. CDR3 bases: TGTGCCAGCAGCTCCTACACCGGGGAGCTGTTTTTT. The encoded protein is CASSSYTGELFF.